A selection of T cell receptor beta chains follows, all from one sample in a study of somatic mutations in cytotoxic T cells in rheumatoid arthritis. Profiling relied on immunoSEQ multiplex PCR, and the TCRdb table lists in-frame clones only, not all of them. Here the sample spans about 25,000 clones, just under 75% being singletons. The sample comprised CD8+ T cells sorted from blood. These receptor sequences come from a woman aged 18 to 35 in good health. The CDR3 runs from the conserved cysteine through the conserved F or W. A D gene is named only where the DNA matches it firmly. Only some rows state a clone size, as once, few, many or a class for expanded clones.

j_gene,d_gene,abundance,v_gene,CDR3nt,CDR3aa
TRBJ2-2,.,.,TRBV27,TGTGCCAGCAGTATTACTAACACCGGGGAGCTGTTTTTT,CASSITNTGELFF
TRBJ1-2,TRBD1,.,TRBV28,TGTGCCAGCAGTCCAGGGGGTTATGGCTACACCTTC,CASSPGGYGYTF
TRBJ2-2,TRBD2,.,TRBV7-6,TGTGCCAGCAGCCAGGAATACGGAACTAGCGGACTAAACACCGGGGAGCTGTTTTTT,CASSQEYGTSGLNTGELFF
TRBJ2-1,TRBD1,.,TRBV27,TGTGCCAGCAGTTTCGCCGGGACAGTATACAATGAGCAGTTCTTC,CASSFAGTVYNEQFF
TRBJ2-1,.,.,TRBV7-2,TGTGCCAGCAGCTTAGGAGGGCATGAGCAGTTCTTC,CASSLGGHEQFF
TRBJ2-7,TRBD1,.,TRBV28,TGTGCCAGCAGCAGACAGGGCTACGAGCAGTACTTC,CASSRQGYEQYF
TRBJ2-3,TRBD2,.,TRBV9,TGTGCCAGCAGCGTAGGTCAGCGGGACACAGATACGCAGTATTTT,CASSVGQRDTDTQYF
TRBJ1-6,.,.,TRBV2,TGTGCCAGTCTTCCGAGCTCCAATTCACCCCTCCACTTT,CASLPSSNSPLHF
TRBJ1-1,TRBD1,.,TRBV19,TGTGCCAGTACCCCCGGGACAGGGAACACTGAAGCTTTCTTT,CASTPGTGNTEAFF
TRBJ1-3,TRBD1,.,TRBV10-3,TGTGCCACCCAGGACAGGCTCTCTGGAAACACCATATATTTT,CATQDRLSGNTIYF
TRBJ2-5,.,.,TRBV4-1,TGCGCCAGCAGCCTCCAAGAGACCCAGTACTTC,CASSLQETQYF
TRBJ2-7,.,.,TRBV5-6,TGTGCCAGCAGCTTTCAGGGGTCCTACGAGCAGTACTTC,CASSFQGSYEQYF
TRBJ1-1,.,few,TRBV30,TGTGCCTGGAGTGTATCGGGGGGCACTGAAGCTTTCTTT,CAWSVSGGTEAFF
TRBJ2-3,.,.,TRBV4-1,TGCGCCAGCAGCCAAGATATTGGCACAGATACGCAGTATTTT,CASSQDIGTDTQYF
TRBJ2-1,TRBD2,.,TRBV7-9,TGTGCCAGCAGCTCCCAGAGCGGGGGGCCTACCTACAATGAGCAGTTCTTC,CASSSQSGGPTYNEQFF
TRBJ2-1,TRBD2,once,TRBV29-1,TGCAGCGTAGGGGTAGCGGGGTACAATGAGCAGTTCTTC,CSVGVAGYNEQFF
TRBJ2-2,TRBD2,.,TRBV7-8,TGTGCCAGCAGCACCAGACTAGCGGGGGTGGACACCGGGGAGCTGTTTTTT,CASSTRLAGVDTGELFF
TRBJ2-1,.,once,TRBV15,TGTGCCACCAGCAGAGATTTAGCGACCTACAATGAGCAGTTCTTC,CATSRDLATYNEQFF
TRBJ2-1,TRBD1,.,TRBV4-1,TGCGCCAGCAGCCAAGAACGGCGGACAGGGGGCGGGAATGAGCAGTTCTTC,CASSQERRTGGGNEQFF
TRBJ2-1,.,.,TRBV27,TGTGCCAGCAGATTCCTTGGTGATGAGCAGTTCTTC,CASRFLGDEQFF